This entry concerns a single TCR beta chain. The antigen is not known. The data were obtained in a study of Ad26.COV2.S vaccination and SARS-CoV-2 variants. At the level of the study: The trial was COV1001 and the donor's arm was Ad26.COV2.S. Intramuscularly, Ad26.COV2.S was given either once or twice, 56 days apart. Points from the study as a whole: The TCR breadth and depth analyses may have produced an underestimate of total T cell responses.

Treatment meaning: roughly 18 received Ad26.COV2.S at low or high dose, single or two shots; about 5 received placebo; per-sample allocation not given. Day 63 after the first injection of vaccine or placebo was the sampling time. The protocol was immunoSEQ multiplex PCR, while the TCRdb copy is restricted to in-frame clones and leaves out a portion. The sample records around 300,000 clones, about 89% being singletons. CDR3 size: 16 residues. V shed 4 bases and J 2 bases; nucleotides not matched to a gene: 10. The TCR was taken from a person aged 18-65 years who received the Ad26.COV2.S COVID-19 vaccine or a placebo. Sequences were derived from peripheral blood, sampled in a trial of Ad26.COV2.S vaccine versus placebo. This chain links TRBV23-1 with TRBJ1-1; 7 positions agree with TRBD1. TRBV23-1 is annotated as an ORF whose role is uncertain. The CDR3, as DNA: TGCGCCAGCAGTCCTGGACAGGATATCGGAAACACTGAAGCTTTCTTT. Translated, it gives CASSPGQDIGNTEAFF.